This is a list of T cell receptor beta chains from one sample in a study of blood T cell repertoires in COVID-19. Measured with immunoSEQ multiplex PCR; TCRdb has only the in-frame clones, and not every one. The data hold approximately 200,000 clones, with about 83% observed a single time. The sequenced sample consisted of peripheral blood. The receptors shown here come from a person in their 70s with COVID-19, enrolled during active disease. Each CDR3 is given with its conserved first and last residue. A D gene is named only where the DNA matches it firmly. Only part of the rows carry a size: once, few, many, or a class if the clone is expanded.

cdr3_nt: TGTGCCAGCTCACCACCCGGGGGGTTCTCCGGGGCTAATGAGCAGTTCTTC
cdr3_aa: CASSPPGGFSGANEQFF
clone_size: -
d_call: TRBD2
v_call: TRBV18
j_call: TRBJ2-1

cdr3_nt: TGTGCCAGCAGCTTAGTGCGAGGGGGTGGCTCCTACGAGCAGTACTTC
cdr3_aa: CASSLVRGGGSYEQYF
clone_size: -
d_call: -
v_call: TRBV7-2
j_call: TRBJ2-7

cdr3_nt: TGTGCCAGCAGTTTAGGGACAGCCGGCAGTGAAAAACTGTTTTTT
cdr3_aa: CASSLGTAGSEKLFF
clone_size: -
d_call: TRBD1
v_call: TRBV28
j_call: TRBJ1-4

cdr3_nt: TGTGCCAGCAGCCCCCCCGGGACAGGGAACTACAATGAGCAGTTCTTC
cdr3_aa: CASSPPGTGNYNEQFF
clone_size: -
d_call: TRBD1
v_call: TRBV9
j_call: TRBJ2-1

cdr3_nt: TGCAAAGGGGGTTATTACAATGAGCAGTTCTTC
cdr3_aa: CKGGYYNEQFF
clone_size: -
d_call: -
v_call: TRBV20-1
j_call: TRBJ2-1

cdr3_nt: TGTGCCAGTAGTCCTCCGACTAGCCGACGCTCCTACGAGCAGTACTTC
cdr3_aa: CASSPPTSRRSYEQYF
clone_size: -
d_call: TRBD2
v_call: TRBV19
j_call: TRBJ2-7

cdr3_nt: TGTGCCAGCAGGGGACAAATCACCACAGATACGCAGTATTTT
cdr3_aa: CASRGQITTDTQYF
clone_size: -
d_call: -
v_call: TRBV25-1
j_call: TRBJ2-3

cdr3_nt: TGTGCCAGTAGTAAAAACCTAGTGCAGTACTTC
cdr3_aa: CASSKNLVQYF
clone_size: once
d_call: -
v_call: TRBV19
j_call: TRBJ2-7

cdr3_nt: TGTGCCAGCAGCTATACAGGGGGAGTCCGCTCCTACGAGCAGTACTTC
cdr3_aa: CASSYTGGVRSYEQYF
clone_size: -
d_call: TRBD1
v_call: TRBV5-6
j_call: TRBJ2-7

cdr3_nt: TGTGCCAGCTCACCACCGACGGGCTCCTACGAGCAGTACTTC
cdr3_aa: CASSPPTGSYEQYF
clone_size: -
d_call: -
v_call: TRBV18
j_call: TRBJ2-7

cdr3_nt: TGTGCCAGCAGTGCACTAGGACGGAACTCCTATAATTCACCCCTCCACTTT
cdr3_aa: CASSALGRNSYNSPLHF
clone_size: -
d_call: -
v_call: TRBV28
j_call: TRBJ1-6

cdr3_nt: TGTGCCAGCAGTTACTCCCGAGGGTTGGAGACCCAGTACTTC
cdr3_aa: CASSYSRGLETQYF
clone_size: -
d_call: -
v_call: TRBV6-5
j_call: TRBJ2-5

cdr3_nt: TGTGCCAGCTCACCAATAGAGTCAGGTGGGAACACCGGGGAGCTGTTTTTT
cdr3_aa: CASSPIESGGNTGELFF
clone_size: -
d_call: -
v_call: TRBV18
j_call: TRBJ2-2

cdr3_nt: TGTGCCAGCAGCCTCCGGCGGACGAGGGATACCTACGAGCAGTACTTC
cdr3_aa: CASSLRRTRDTYEQYF
clone_size: -
d_call: -
v_call: TRBV5-6
j_call: TRBJ2-7

cdr3_nt: TGCAGCGTTGCCAGATCAGGCGGACAGGCTTTCTTT
cdr3_aa: CSVARSGGQAFF
clone_size: -
d_call: -
v_call: TRBV29-1
j_call: TRBJ1-1

cdr3_nt: TGTGCCAGCAGTTCCATCTCTGGGGCCAACGTCCTGACTTTC
cdr3_aa: CASSSISGANVLTF
clone_size: -
d_call: -
v_call: TRBV6-5
j_call: TRBJ2-6

cdr3_nt: TGTGCCAGCAGCCAGGGACTAGCGGGAACGGGCTCCTACAATGAGCAGTTCTTC
cdr3_aa: CASSQGLAGTGSYNEQFF
clone_size: -
d_call: TRBD2
v_call: TRBV7-6
j_call: TRBJ2-1

cdr3_nt: TGCGCCAGCAGCCCGGGAGACCCCCCAGGAAGCACCGGGGAGCTGTTTTTT
cdr3_aa: CASSPGDPPGSTGELFF
clone_size: few
d_call: -
v_call: TRBV5-1
j_call: TRBJ2-2

cdr3_nt: TGTGCCAGCCGCCGGGACAGTACGATCAATGAGCAGTTCTTC
cdr3_aa: CASRRDSTINEQFF
clone_size: -
d_call: TRBD1
v_call: TRBV27
j_call: TRBJ2-1

cdr3_nt: TGCGCCAGCAGCCAAGATATGGCTAGCCAAGGCGAGCAGTACTTC
cdr3_aa: CASSQDMASQGEQYF
clone_size: -
d_call: -
v_call: TRBV4-3
j_call: TRBJ2-7

cdr3_nt: TGTGCCAGCAGCTTGGTTTTCCGGGACAGGGTCCTTAGCACTGAAGCTTTCTTT
cdr3_aa: CASSLVFRDRVLSTEAFF
clone_size: few
d_call: TRBD1
v_call: TRBV5-5
j_call: TRBJ1-1

cdr3_nt: TGTGCCAGCAGTTTAGGTGGGACAGATCAGCCCCAGCATTTT
cdr3_aa: CASSLGGTDQPQHF
clone_size: -
d_call: TRBD1
v_call: TRBV28
j_call: TRBJ1-5

cdr3_nt: TGTGCCAGCAGCAACATCCTGACGACAGGGACATTTATAGGTGGGGCCAACGTCCTGACTTTC
cdr3_aa: CASSNILTTGTFIGGANVLTF
clone_size: -
d_call: TRBD1
v_call: TRBV9
j_call: TRBJ2-6